This T cell receptor beta chain was obtained from a study of molecular identifiers for immune sequencing clone quantification. A note on this clonotype: Given a much more abundant clone one base away, this may be a read error.

TCRdb fed the PCR reads into MiXCR, producing one record per CDR3 protein. The sample lists hundreds of thousands of distinct CDR3 sequences, roughly 23% occurring once. The receptor's source is a human donor in good health. Some libraries in this study had Jurkat cell RNA spiked in. The sample comprised naive CD8+ T cells from blood, with Jurkat cell RNA spiked in. Subset described: FACS-sorted CD8+CD4-CCR7+CD45RA+ naive T cells.

CDR3 DNA: TGTGCCAGCAGTCCGGGACTAGTGGGAGGTGCCTACGAGCAGTACTTC. Encoded protein: CASSPGLVGGAYEQYF. V usage is TRBV7-2 and J usage is TRBJ2-7, with 8 bases that match TRBD2. This CDR3 has 16 amino acids. Per the germline V gene, CDR1 is SGHTA and CDR2 is FQGNSA. V gave up 6 bases and J gave up 2 bases; unmatched junction bases: 12.